These T cell receptor beta chains were read from a single sample in a study of cytomegalovirus exposure and HLA in healthy donors. Sequencing was performed with immunoSEQ multiplex PCR; in TCRdb, only in-frame clones are kept and a portion is missing. The sample lists 30,000 to 50,000 clones, almost 70% occurring once. What was sequenced was PBMCs. These receptors were collected from a man aged 35 to 55 in good health and CMV-seronegative. The CDR3 runs from the conserved cysteine through the conserved F or W. Each record gives: CDR3 protein, CDR3 DNA, clone size, V gene, J gene, D gene. A D gene is named only where the DNA matches it firmly. Not all rows give a size; the values are once, few, many and, for expanded clones, a class.

cdr3_aa: CASSGGGRYQPQHF
cdr3_nt: TGTGCCAGCTCCGGGGGGGGTAGGTATCAGCCCCAGCATTTT
clone_size: few
v_call: TRBV7-8
j_call: TRBJ1-5
d_call: -

cdr3_aa: CASDRGMGSRGETQYF
cdr3_nt: TGTGCCAGTGACAGGGGAATGGGTAGCCGCGGGGAGACCCAGTACTTC
clone_size: -
v_call: TRBV2
j_call: TRBJ2-5
d_call: TRBD1

cdr3_aa: CASSYEEDSPLHF
cdr3_nt: TGTGCCAGCAGTTACGAAGAGGATTCACCCCTCCACTTT
clone_size: -
v_call: TRBV6-5
j_call: TRBJ1-6
d_call: -

cdr3_aa: CASSLKANTEAFF
cdr3_nt: TGCGCCAGCAGCTTGAAAGCGAACACTGAAGCTTTCTTT
clone_size: -
v_call: TRBV5-1
j_call: TRBJ1-1
d_call: -

cdr3_aa: CARGGTGDNEQYF
cdr3_nt: TGTGCCAGAGGGGGAACAGGGGACAACGAGCAGTACTTC
clone_size: -
v_call: TRBV19
j_call: TRBJ2-7
d_call: TRBD1

cdr3_aa: CASSLNFGSLNSPLHF
cdr3_nt: TGTGCCAGCAGCTTAAATTTTGGTAGCCTTAATTCACCCCTCCACTTT
clone_size: -
v_call: TRBV7-2
j_call: TRBJ1-6
d_call: -

cdr3_aa: CASSGGGLAETQYF
cdr3_nt: TGTGCCAGCAGCGGGGGTGGACTAGCAGAGACCCAGTACTTC
clone_size: -
v_call: TRBV5-8
j_call: TRBJ2-5
d_call: TRBD2

cdr3_aa: CASSQAERSSGNTIYF
cdr3_nt: TGCGCCAGCAGCCAAGCGGAGAGGAGCTCTGGAAACACCATATATTTT
clone_size: -
v_call: TRBV4-1
j_call: TRBJ1-3
d_call: -

cdr3_aa: CASSLGGVSGYGYTF
cdr3_nt: TGTGCCAGCAGCTTAGGGGGGGTGTCCGGCTATGGCTACACCTTC
clone_size: -
v_call: TRBV7-8
j_call: TRBJ1-2
d_call: -

cdr3_aa: CASKGQEETQYF
cdr3_nt: TGTGCCAGCAAGGGACAAGAAGAGACCCAGTACTTC
clone_size: few
v_call: TRBV27
j_call: TRBJ2-5
d_call: -

cdr3_aa: CASSEEQYNYGYTF
cdr3_nt: TGTGCCAGCAGTGAAGAACAGTACAACTATGGCTACACCTTC
clone_size: -
v_call: TRBV6-1
j_call: TRBJ1-2
d_call: -

cdr3_aa: CASSLGGESYNEQFF
cdr3_nt: TGTGCCAGCAGCTTAGGGGGAGAATCCTACAATGAGCAGTTCTTC
clone_size: -
v_call: TRBV7-2
j_call: TRBJ2-1
d_call: -

cdr3_aa: CAWNSPSYEQYF
cdr3_nt: TGTGCCTGGAACAGCCCATCCTACGAGCAGTACTTC
clone_size: -
v_call: TRBV30
j_call: TRBJ2-7
d_call: -

cdr3_aa: CASSLEDRSKGYTF
cdr3_nt: TGTGCCAGCAGTTTAGAGGACAGGTCGAAGGGCTACACCTTC
clone_size: few
v_call: TRBV28
j_call: TRBJ1-2
d_call: TRBD1

cdr3_aa: CASSFDGPTGFGNQPQHF
cdr3_nt: TGTGCCAGCAGCTTCGATGGTCCTACGGGGTTCGGCAATCAGCCCCAGCATTTT
clone_size: -
v_call: TRBV7-8
j_call: TRBJ1-5
d_call: -

cdr3_aa: CASSVTSGVYNEQFF
cdr3_nt: TGTGCCAGCAGCGTAACTAGCGGGGTTTACAATGAGCAGTTCTTC
clone_size: -
v_call: TRBV9
j_call: TRBJ2-1
d_call: TRBD2

cdr3_aa: CASRAGSSTDTQYF
cdr3_nt: TGTGCCAGCCGCGCGGGATCTAGCACAGATACGCAGTATTTT
clone_size: -
v_call: TRBV6-1
j_call: TRBJ2-3
d_call: -

cdr3_aa: CASSWGTGYHTEAFF
cdr3_nt: TGTGCCAGCAGCTGGGGGACAGGGTATCACACTGAAGCTTTCTTT
clone_size: -
v_call: TRBV5-8
j_call: TRBJ1-1
d_call: TRBD1

cdr3_aa: CASTEEGRNGYTF
cdr3_nt: TGTGCCAGCACCGAAGAGGGTCGGAATGGCTACACCTTC
clone_size: once
v_call: TRBV2
j_call: TRBJ1-2
d_call: -

cdr3_aa: CASSPPGVGTQYF
cdr3_nt: TGTGCCAGCAGCCCCCCGGGGGTAGGGACCCAGTACTTC
clone_size: -
v_call: TRBV7-2
j_call: TRBJ2-5
d_call: -

cdr3_aa: CASSVLQFPYNEQFF
cdr3_nt: TGTGCCAGCAGCGTACTTCAGTTCCCCTACAATGAGCAGTTCTTC
clone_size: -
v_call: TRBV9
j_call: TRBJ2-1
d_call: -

cdr3_aa: CSVPSRDGYTF
cdr3_nt: TGCAGCGTTCCATCAAGAGATGGCTACACCTTC
clone_size: few
v_call: TRBV29-1
j_call: TRBJ1-2
d_call: -

cdr3_aa: CASSPGQPYEQYF
cdr3_nt: TGTGCCAGCAGCCCGGGACAGCCCTACGAGCAGTACTTC
clone_size: few
v_call: TRBV7-8
j_call: TRBJ2-7
d_call: TRBD1

cdr3_aa: CASNWQGDQPQHF
cdr3_nt: TGTGCCAGTAATTGGCAGGGGGATCAGCCCCAGCATTTT
clone_size: -
v_call: TRBV19
j_call: TRBJ1-5
d_call: TRBD1

cdr3_aa: CASSGTFTDTQYF
cdr3_nt: TGTGCCAGCAGTGGGACTTTCACAGATACGCAGTATTTT
clone_size: few
v_call: TRBV9
j_call: TRBJ2-3
d_call: -

cdr3_aa: CATALPQGPQPQHF
cdr3_nt: TGTGCCACCGCCCTACCACAGGGGCCTCAGCCCCAGCATTTT
clone_size: once
v_call: TRBV28
j_call: TRBJ1-5
d_call: TRBD1

cdr3_aa: CAWSLPGQVYNEQFF
cdr3_nt: TGTGCCTGGAGTCTCCCGGGACAGGTCTACAATGAGCAGTTCTTC
clone_size: -
v_call: TRBV30
j_call: TRBJ2-1
d_call: TRBD1

cdr3_aa: CASSGPGTENSNQPQHF
cdr3_nt: TGTGCCAGCAGTGGTCCCGGGACAGAAAATAGCAATCAGCCCCAGCATTTT
clone_size: -
v_call: TRBV2
j_call: TRBJ1-5
d_call: TRBD1

cdr3_aa: CASSEGSSGGYTF
cdr3_nt: TGTGCCAGCAGTGAAGGTTCGTCGGGAGGCTACACCTTC
clone_size: -
v_call: TRBV25-1
j_call: TRBJ1-2
d_call: -

cdr3_aa: CASSLVSGYNEKLFF
cdr3_nt: TGTGCCAGCAGTTTAGTATCAGGGTATAATGAAAAACTGTTTTTT
clone_size: few
v_call: TRBV28
j_call: TRBJ1-4
d_call: -

cdr3_aa: CASNPEGYSNQPQHF
cdr3_nt: TGTGCCAGTAACCCGGAGGGGTATAGCAATCAGCCCCAGCATTTT
clone_size: -
v_call: TRBV19
j_call: TRBJ1-5
d_call: -

cdr3_aa: CASSGTGRSTEAFF
cdr3_nt: TGTGCCAGTTCCGGGACAGGGAGGTCCACTGAAGCTTTCTTT
clone_size: -
v_call: TRBV6-1
j_call: TRBJ1-1
d_call: TRBD1

cdr3_aa: CASSQEYGSYEQYF
cdr3_nt: TGCGCCAGCAGCCAAGAATACGGCTCCTACGAGCAGTACTTC
clone_size: -
v_call: TRBV4-1
j_call: TRBJ2-7
d_call: -

cdr3_aa: CASSQVGQDNEQFF
cdr3_nt: TGCGCCAGCAGCCAAGTAGGCCAGGACAATGAGCAGTTCTTC
clone_size: -
v_call: TRBV4-1
j_call: TRBJ2-1
d_call: -

cdr3_aa: CASSLVSGANVLTF
cdr3_nt: TGTGCCAGCAGCTTAGTCTCTGGGGCCAATGTCCTGACTTTC
clone_size: -
v_call: TRBV7-9
j_call: TRBJ2-6
d_call: -

cdr3_aa: CASSLNTGELFF
cdr3_nt: TGTGCCAGCAGTCTAAACACCGGGGAGCTGTTTTTT
clone_size: -
v_call: TRBV6-5
j_call: TRBJ2-2
d_call: -

cdr3_aa: CASSQDQFSSGANEQFF
cdr3_nt: TGCGCCAGCAGCCAAGATCAGTTTTCTAGCGGCGCGAATGAGCAGTTCTTC
clone_size: -
v_call: TRBV4-3
j_call: TRBJ2-1
d_call: TRBD2

cdr3_aa: CASSLDSRDTSSYNSPLHF
cdr3_nt: TGCGCCAGCAGTTTGGACTCACGGGACACGAGCTCCTATAATTCACCCCTCCACTTT
clone_size: few
v_call: TRBV5-1
j_call: TRBJ1-6
d_call: -

cdr3_aa: CAWSFSTNEKLFF
cdr3_nt: TGTGCCTGGAGTTTCTCAACTAATGAAAAACTGTTTTTT
clone_size: -
v_call: TRBV30
j_call: TRBJ1-4
d_call: -

cdr3_aa: CASRRQGTYNEQFF
cdr3_nt: TGTGCCAGCAGACGACAGGGCACCTACAATGAGCAGTTCTTC
clone_size: few
v_call: TRBV6-5
j_call: TRBJ2-1
d_call: TRBD1

cdr3_aa: CASSPGTGTSPLHF
cdr3_nt: TGTGCCAGCAGCCCCGGGACAGGGACTTCACCCCTCCACTTT
clone_size: -
v_call: TRBV7-2
j_call: TRBJ1-6
d_call: TRBD1

cdr3_aa: CASLRPRDRGGEQFF
cdr3_nt: TGTGCCAGCCTCAGACCCAGGGACAGGGGTGGTGAGCAGTTCTTC
clone_size: -
v_call: TRBV6-1
j_call: TRBJ2-1
d_call: TRBD1

cdr3_aa: CASSLPQGVPYGYTF
cdr3_nt: TGTGCCAGCAGTTTGCCGCAGGGGGTTCCATATGGCTACACCTTC
clone_size: -
v_call: TRBV28
j_call: TRBJ1-2
d_call: TRBD1

cdr3_aa: CASSFHRDSYEQYF
cdr3_nt: TGTGCCAGCAGCTTCCACCGGGACAGCTACGAGCAGTACTTC
clone_size: -
v_call: TRBV7-8
j_call: TRBJ2-7
d_call: TRBD1

cdr3_aa: CASTLGTGLTSYYGYTF
cdr3_nt: TGTGCCAGCACCCTGGGGACAGGCCTGACTTCCTACTATGGCTACACCTTC
clone_size: -
v_call: TRBV28
j_call: TRBJ1-2
d_call: TRBD1

cdr3_aa: CASSEVGSGAGELFF
cdr3_nt: TGTGCCAGCAGTGAAGTTGGTAGCGGGGCCGGGGAGCTGTTTTTT
clone_size: -
v_call: TRBV6-1
j_call: TRBJ2-2
d_call: TRBD2

cdr3_aa: CAYKTSGVTDTQYF
cdr3_nt: TGTGCCTATAAGACTAGCGGGGTTACAGATACGCAGTATTTT
clone_size: -
v_call: TRBV30
j_call: TRBJ2-3
d_call: TRBD2

cdr3_aa: CASSNRDRVSPLHF
cdr3_nt: TGTGCCAGCAGCAACCGGGACAGGGTTTCACCCCTCCACTTT
clone_size: few
v_call: TRBV7-2
j_call: TRBJ1-6
d_call: TRBD1

cdr3_aa: CASSSPGLAGTYEQYF
cdr3_nt: TGTGCCAGCAGCTCACCGGGACTAGCGGGTACCTACGAGCAGTACTTC
clone_size: -
v_call: TRBV7-9
j_call: TRBJ2-7
d_call: TRBD2

cdr3_aa: CASSIPGGEQYF
cdr3_nt: TGTGCCAGCAGCATTCCGGGGGGTGAGCAGTACTTC
clone_size: -
v_call: TRBV5-5
j_call: TRBJ2-7
d_call: TRBD2

cdr3_aa: CASSSDGGGNQPQHF
cdr3_nt: TGTGCCAGCAGCTCCGATGGAGGAGGCAATCAGCCCCAGCATTTT
clone_size: -
v_call: TRBV7-2
j_call: TRBJ1-5
d_call: -

cdr3_aa: CAISPGQNYEQYF
cdr3_nt: TGTGCCATCAGTCCGGGACAGAACTACGAGCAGTACTTC
clone_size: -
v_call: TRBV10-3
j_call: TRBJ2-7
d_call: TRBD1

cdr3_aa: CASSRTKYTEAFF
cdr3_nt: TGTGCCAGCAGTAGGACAAAATACACTGAAGCTTTCTTT
clone_size: -
v_call: TRBV25-1
j_call: TRBJ1-1
d_call: -